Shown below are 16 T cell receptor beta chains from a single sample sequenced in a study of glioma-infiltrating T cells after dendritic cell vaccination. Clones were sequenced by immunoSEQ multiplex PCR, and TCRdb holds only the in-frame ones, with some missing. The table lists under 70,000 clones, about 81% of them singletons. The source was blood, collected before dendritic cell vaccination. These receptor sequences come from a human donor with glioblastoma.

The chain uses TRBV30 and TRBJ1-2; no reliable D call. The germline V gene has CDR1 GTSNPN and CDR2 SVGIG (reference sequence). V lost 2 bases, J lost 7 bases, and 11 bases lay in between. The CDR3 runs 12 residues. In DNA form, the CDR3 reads TGTGCCTGGAGTAGGCAGTCGGGTGGCTACACCTTC. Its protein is CAWSRQSGGYTF.

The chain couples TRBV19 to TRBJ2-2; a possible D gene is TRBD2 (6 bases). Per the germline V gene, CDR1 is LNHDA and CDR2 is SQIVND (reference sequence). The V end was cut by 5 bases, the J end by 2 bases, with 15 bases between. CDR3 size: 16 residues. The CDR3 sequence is CASSEWWGDNTGELFF. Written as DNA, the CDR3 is TGTGCCAGTAGTGAATGGTGGGGGGACAACACCGGGGAGCTGTTTTTT. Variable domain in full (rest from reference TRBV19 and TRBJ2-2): DGGITQSPKYLFRKEGQNVTLSCEQNLNHDAMYWYRQDPGQGLRLIYYSQIVNDFQKGDIAEGYSVSREKKESFPLTVTSAQKNPTAFYLCASSEWWGDNTGELFFGEGSRLTVL.

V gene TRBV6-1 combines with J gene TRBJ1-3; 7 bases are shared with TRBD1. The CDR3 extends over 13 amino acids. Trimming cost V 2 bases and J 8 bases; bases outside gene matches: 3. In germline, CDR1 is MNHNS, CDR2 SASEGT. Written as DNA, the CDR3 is TGTGCCAGCAGTGAAAGGAGGGGGCACACCATATATTTT. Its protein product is CASSERRGHTIYF.

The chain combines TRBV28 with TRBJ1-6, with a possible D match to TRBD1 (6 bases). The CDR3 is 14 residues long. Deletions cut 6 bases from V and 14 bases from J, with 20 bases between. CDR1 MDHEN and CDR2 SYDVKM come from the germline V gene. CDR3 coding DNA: TGTGCCAGCAGCGAAGGCCAAACAGGGCTTGCCCTCCACTTT. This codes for CASSEGQTGLALHF. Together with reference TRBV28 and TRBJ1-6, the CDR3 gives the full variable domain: DVKVTQSSRYLVKRTGEKVFLECVQDMDHENMFWYRQDPGLGLRLIYFSYDVKMKEKGDIPEGYSVSREKKERFSLILESASTNQTSMYLCASSEGQTGLALHFGNGTRLTVT.

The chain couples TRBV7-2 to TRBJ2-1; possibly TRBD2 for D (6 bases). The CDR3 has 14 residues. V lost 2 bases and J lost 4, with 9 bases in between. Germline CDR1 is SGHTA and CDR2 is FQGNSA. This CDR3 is CASSLRREYNEQFF. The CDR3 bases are TGTGCCAGCAGCTTACGTCGGGAGTACAATGAGCAGTTCTTC.

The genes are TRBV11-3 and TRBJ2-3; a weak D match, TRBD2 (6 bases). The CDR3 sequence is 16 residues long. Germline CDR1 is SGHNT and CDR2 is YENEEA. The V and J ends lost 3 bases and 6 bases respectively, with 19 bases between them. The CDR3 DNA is TGTGCCAGCAGCTTCGGGCTTCTGGGGGGTGAGGATACGCAGTATTTT. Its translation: CASSFGLLGGEDTQYF. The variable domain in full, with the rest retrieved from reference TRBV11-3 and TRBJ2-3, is EAGVVQSPRYKIIEKKQPVAFWCNPISGHNTLYWYLQNLGQGPELLIRYENEEAVDDSQLPKDRFSAERLKGVDSTLKIQPAELGDSAVYLCASSFGLLGGEDTQYFGPGTRLTVL.

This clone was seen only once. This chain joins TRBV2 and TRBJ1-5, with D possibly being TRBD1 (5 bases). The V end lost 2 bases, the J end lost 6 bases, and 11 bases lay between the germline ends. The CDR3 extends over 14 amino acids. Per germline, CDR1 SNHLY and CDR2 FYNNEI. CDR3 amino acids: CASSEHGGSQPQHF. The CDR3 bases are TGTGCCAGCAGTGAACATGGGGGGAGTCAGCCCCAGCATTTT. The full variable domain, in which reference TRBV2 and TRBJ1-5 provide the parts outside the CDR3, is EPEVTQTPSHQVTQMGQEVILRCVPISNHLYFYWYRQILGQKVEFLVSFYNNEISEKSEIFDDQFSVERPDGSNFTLKIRSTKLEDSAMYFCASSEHGGSQPQHFGDGTRLSIL.

CDR3 coding DNA: TGCGCCAGCAGCCACCGACAGGGGGCCACAGATACGCAGTATTTT. It encodes CASSHRQGATDTQYF. The chain links TRBV4-1 to TRBJ2-3; TRBD1 aligns across 10 bases. The CDR3 consists of 15 residues. Germline values: CDR1 MGHRA, CDR2 YSYEKL. V trimming: 3 bases; J trimming: 2 bases; junction bases outside the gene matches: 2.

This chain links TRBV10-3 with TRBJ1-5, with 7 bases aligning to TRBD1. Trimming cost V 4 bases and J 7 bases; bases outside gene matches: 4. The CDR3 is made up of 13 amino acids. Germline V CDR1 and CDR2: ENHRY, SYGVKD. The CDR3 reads CAISGDSIQPQHF. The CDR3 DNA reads TGTGCCATCAGTGGGGACAGTATACAGCCCCAGCATTTT.

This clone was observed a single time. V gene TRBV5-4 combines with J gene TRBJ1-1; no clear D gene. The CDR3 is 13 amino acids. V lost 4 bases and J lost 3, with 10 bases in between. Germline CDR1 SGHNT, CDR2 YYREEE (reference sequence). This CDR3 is CASSPPGYTEAFF. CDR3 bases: TGTGCCAGCAGCCCGCCAGGTTACACTGAAGCTTTCTTT.

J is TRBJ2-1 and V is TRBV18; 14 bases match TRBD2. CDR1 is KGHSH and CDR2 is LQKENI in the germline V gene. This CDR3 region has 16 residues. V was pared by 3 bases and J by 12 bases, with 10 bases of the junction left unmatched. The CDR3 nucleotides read TGTGCCAGCTCACCCGGACTAGCGGGGGGTTTGGAGGTGCAGTTCTTC. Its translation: CASSPGLAGGLEVQFF.

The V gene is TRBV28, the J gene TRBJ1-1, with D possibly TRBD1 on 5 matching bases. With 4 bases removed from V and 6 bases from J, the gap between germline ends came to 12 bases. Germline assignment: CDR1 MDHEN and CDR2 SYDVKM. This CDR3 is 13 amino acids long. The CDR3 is CASSWGREAEAFF. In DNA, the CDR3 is TGTGCCAGCAGTTGGGGCAGGGAAGCTGAAGCTTTCTTT.

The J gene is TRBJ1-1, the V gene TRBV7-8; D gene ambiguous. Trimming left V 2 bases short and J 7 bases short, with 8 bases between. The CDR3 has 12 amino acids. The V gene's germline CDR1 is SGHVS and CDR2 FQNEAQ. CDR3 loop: CASSLSTVEAFF. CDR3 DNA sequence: TGTGCCAGCAGCTTAAGTACGGTTGAAGCTTTCTTT.

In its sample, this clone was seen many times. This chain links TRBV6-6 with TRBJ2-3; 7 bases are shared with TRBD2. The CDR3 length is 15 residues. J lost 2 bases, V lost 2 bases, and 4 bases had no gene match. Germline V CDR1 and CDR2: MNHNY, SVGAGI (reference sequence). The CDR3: CASSYSGENTDTQYF. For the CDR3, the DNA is TGTGCCAGCAGTTACAGCGGGGAGAACACAGATACGCAGTATTTT.

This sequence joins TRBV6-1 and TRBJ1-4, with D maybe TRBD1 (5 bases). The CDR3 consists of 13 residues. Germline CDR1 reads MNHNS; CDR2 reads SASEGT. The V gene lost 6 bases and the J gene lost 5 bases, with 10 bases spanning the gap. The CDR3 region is CASSLTENEKLFF. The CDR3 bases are TGTGCCAGCAGCCTGACAGAGAATGAAAAACTGTTTTTT.

The chain's CDR3 is CASSQTGSPYEQYF. The CDR3 DNA reads TGTGCCAGCAGCCAGACAGGGTCCCCCTACGAGCAGTACTTC. The rearrangement uses TRBV5-6 and TRBJ2-7; 7 nucleotides line up with TRBD1. Germline lookup yields CDR1 SGHDT and CDR2 YYEEEE. This CDR3 contains 14 residues. V lost 4 bases, J lost 2 bases, and 6 bases stayed unmatched.